This T cell receptor beta chain was sequenced in a study of early T cells in non-severe SARS-CoV-2 infection (dated by TCRdb to 2020 to 2023). Context from the whole study: Because TCR sequencing relied on bulk RNA taken from unsorted whole blood, pairing of alpha and beta chains was not possible.

Ends trimmed: V by 3 bases, J by 7 bases; bases unmatched to a gene: 8. CDR1 LGHNT and CDR2 FRNRAP were looked up in the germline V gene. The CDR3 goes from the cysteine to the phenylalanine over 16 residues. The retained sequence is limited to the CDR3, 48 bases, with the frame set at the first base. The library came from 5' RACE. The listed sequencing device is NextSeq 500. To correct for sequencing error and PCR bias, the TCR library protocol tagged individual cDNA molecules with unique molecular identifiers. Both TCR alpha and beta chains were sequenced, and tight co-correlation was observed between alpha and beta sequence abundances in each sample. As for the authors' bioinformatics: Decombinator V4 was used to annotate the V gene, J gene and CDR3 of the TCR sequences. TCRs were defined as expanded if a significant change between any two time points was detected under a Poisson model with p below 0.0001. TCR abundances were normalised to the total number of TCRs sequenced per sample and were expressed as counts per million. TRAV1-2 paired with TRAJ12, TRAJ20 or TRAJ33 defined MAIT TCRs, while TRAV10 paired with TRAJ18 defined iNKT TCRs. A search of VDJdb, accessed on 1 November 2021, was run for TCRs annotated to CMV, EBV and SARS-CoV-2, with TCRs annotated for multiple antigens excluded. The raw public data were reprocessed by TCRdb itself: fastp quality trimming at Q25, MiXCR clonotype calling, in-frame beta chains only. CDR3 protein sequences are deduplicated, and each keeps its most common genes and DNA. The authors' filters were not applied to this entry. Present in this sample are about 64,000 distinct CDR3 sequences, about an eighth of which were seen just once. Jointly, the top ten make up about 4% of the sample.

This clonotype has just a few counts. The specificity of this receptor is unknown. The record has no base qualities; no much larger clone is one base away. The study was a case-control design nested within a healthcare worker cohort in London, UK, with weekly nasopharyngeal swab PCR tests and blood sampling. Healthcare workers were recruited during the week of the UK lockdown, between 23 and 31 March 2020, and followed weekly for up to roughly 15 weeks. General conclusions and limits of the study: VDJdb matching was skewed toward anti-spike CD8 responses, so virus-specific expansions were likely underestimated and private and CD4 specificities were missed.

The rearrangement joined TRBV12-5 to TRBJ1-4; TRBD1 aligns with 10 central bases. This sequence was found in an adult who was a healthcare worker with PCR-confirmed SARS-CoV-2 infection or an uninfected control (not recorded which). The sequenced material came from whole blood. For the CDR3, the sequence is CASGFPDRGLVEKLFF. Read as DNA, the sequence is TGTGCTAGTGGTTTCCCCGACAGGGGGCTCGTTGAAAAACTGTTTTTT. The entire variable domain, with the stretches around the CDR3 drawn from the reference TRBV12-5 and TRBJ1-4 proteins, is DARVTQTPRHKVTEMGQEVTMRCQPILGHNTVFWYRQTMMQGLELLAYFRNRAPLDDSGMPKDRFSAEMPDATLATLKIQPSEPRDSAVYFCASGFPDRGLVEKLFFGSGTQLSVL.